The 21 T cell receptor beta chains listed next were all sequenced from one sample in a study of shared clonotypes between healthy human individuals (TCRdb year 2020). The library was made by the immunoSEQ multiplex PCR assay. The clones in this table, taken by TCRdb from immuneACCESS, are in-frame only. Not every clone is retained; where verified, under half of the shortfall comes from an unresolved V gene, and the cause of the rest is unknown. The table for this sample lists over 2 million clones; 95% of them were counted only once. The top ten constitute 0.1% to 0.15% of the sample. Sample: naive CD4+ T cells sorted from blood. Interpreted using the paper, the cell subset or site label stands for: CD45RA+ positively selected. These receptors were taken from a man aged 18 to 35 in good health.

The V call is TRBV6-5, the J call TRBJ2-7, with 13 bases lining up with TRBD2. This CDR3 comprises 15 residues. Germline V gives CDR1 MNHEY, CDR2 SVGAGI. After removal of 8 bases from V and 3 bases from J, the junction contained 7 bases not matched to a gene. Written as DNA, the CDR3 is TGTGCCAGCGGACTAGCGGGAGAGAGGGGCTACGAGCAGTACTTC. It codes for CASGLAGERGYEQYF.

The chain employs TRBV6-1 and TRBJ1-1; D possibly corresponds to TRBD1 (5 bases). CDR3 size: 14 residues. Germline values: CDR1 MNHNS, CDR2 SASEGT. The V end lost 5 bases, the J end lost 2 bases, and 12 bases lay between the germline ends. The CDR3 protein is CASSHPTANTEAFF. CDR3 bases: TGTGCCAGCAGTCACCCGACAGCTAACACTGAAGCTTTCTTT.

The rearrangement uses TRBV25-1 and TRBJ2-2; the D gene could be TRBD1 or TRBD2 (7 bases each). CDR1 is MGHDK, CDR2 SYGVNS, per germline. The CDR3 is 14 residues long. Between the trimmed V and J ends, which lost 3 bases and 6 bases, there was a span of 11 bases. The DNA for the CDR3 is TGTGCCAGCAGTGACAGGGGGGGGCCCGGGGAGCTGTTTTTT. Translating gives CASSDRGGPGELFF.

Concerning this clone itself: This specimen includes other DNA sequences encoding the same CDR3. The J gene is TRBJ2-5, the V gene TRBV5-1; D may be TRBD2 (6 bases). The CDR3 is 14 amino acids. V was shortened by 4 bases and J by 2 bases, with 12 bases between the two germline ends. Germline V gene data show CDR1 as SGHRS and CDR2 as YFSETQ. The CDR3 region is CASSGGRGQETQYF. The CDR3, as DNA: TGCGCCAGCAGCGGGGGTCGGGGGCAAGAGACCCAGTACTTC.

The V and J genes are TRBV7-2 and TRBJ2-3, with 12 positions matching TRBD1. The CDR3 loop spans 16 amino acids. Germline CDR1 and CDR2: SGHTA and FQGNSA. Germline trimming cut 1 base from V and 4 bases from J; bases unmatched to any gene: 3. CDR3 coding DNA: TGTGCCAGCAGCTTAGACGGGACAGGGGGCCCAGATACGCAGTATTTT. Residues: CASSLDGTGGPDTQYF.

Concerning this clone: The junction and the germline gene differ at one end; a read error may be behind it. The chain combines TRBV14 with TRBJ2-7; D is unclear. Germline V gives CDR1 SGHDN, CDR2 FVKESK. The CDR3 consists of 12 residues. DNA of the CDR3: TGTGCCAGCAGCCAAGATAGGGTTAAAACCTCCTTC. It encodes CASSQDRVKTSF.

A note on this clone: Different DNA sequences within this sample yield the same CDR3. The chain couples TRBV28 to TRBJ1-4, with TRBD1 identical over 7 bases. The germline gives CDR1 MDHEN, CDR2 SYDVKM. This CDR3 has 15 residues. After removal of 6 bases from V and 2 bases from J, the junction contained 6 bases not matched to a gene. CDR3 bases: TGTGCCAGCAGCCTCCGACAGGGCACTAATGAAAAACTGTTTTTT. Protein sequence: CASSLRQGTNEKLFF.

This chain uses TRBV2 with TRBJ1-4; a weak D match, TRBD1 (5 bases). Trimming pared 3 bases from V and 7 bases from J, leaving 15 bases between. Germline lookup yields CDR1 SNHLY and CDR2 FYNNEI. The CDR3 covers 15 residues. CDR3 residues: CASSDSRGRGEKLFF. The DNA of the CDR3 is TGTGCCAGCAGTGACTCCCGGGGAAGGGGTGAAAAACTGTTTTTT.

Regarding this clone: A junction end diverges from the germline sequence, so it may reflect a read error. The chain has TRBV7-9 and TRBJ2-1, with 7 bases lining up with TRBD1. Germline-derived CDR1 and CDR2 are SEHNR and FQNEAQ (reference sequence). This CDR3 has 17 residues. The chain's CDR3 is CASSQDLSPGQSDEQFF. The CDR3 nucleotides are TGCGCCAGCAGCCAAGATCTGTCCCCGGGACAGAGCGATGAGCAGTTCTTC. Full variable domain (missing parts from reference TRBV7-9 and TRBJ2-1): DTGVSQNPRHKITKRGQNVTFRCDPISEHNRLYWYRQTLGQGPEFLTYFQNEAQLEKSRLLSDRFSAERPKGSFSTLEIQRTEQGDSAMYLCASSQDLSPGQSDEQFFGPGTRLTVL.

The gene calls are TRBV19 and TRBJ1-3; D uncertain. Germline-derived CDR1 and CDR2 are LNHDA and SQIVND (reference sequence). The CDR3 is made up of 14 amino acids. V lost 7 bases and J 0 bases, leaving 10 bases between the germline ends. The CDR3 sequence is CASTSSGSGNTIYF. In DNA form, the CDR3 reads TGTGCCAGTACCTCGAGCGGCTCTGGAAACACCATATATTTT.

On this clone itself: Since a much larger clone is just one base distant, this may be a read error. This chain connects TRBV5-1 to TRBJ2-3; no clear D. V dropped 4 bases and J dropped 0 bases, with 6 bases sitting between them. Germline CDR1 and CDR2: SGHRS and YFSETQ. CDR3 size: 13 residues. The chain's CDR3 is CASSQTSTDTQYF. The CDR3 DNA follows: TGCGCCAGCAGCCAAACTAGCACAGATACGCAGTATTTT.

This chain joins TRBV19 and TRBJ1-1; D unclear. The CDR3 covers 14 residues. Germline CDR1 LNHDA, CDR2 SQIVND (reference sequence). Deletions cut 5 bases from V and 1 base from J, with 11 bases between. This CDR3 reads CASSSRPENTEAFF. Here the CDR3 DNA reads TGTGCCAGTAGTTCACGACCAGAGAACACTGAAGCTTTCTTT.

This sequence joins TRBV5-6 and TRBJ1-1; TRBD1 aligns across 8 bases. CDR1 and CDR2 (germline): SGHDT, YYEEEE. The V and J ends lost 4 bases and 4 bases, in that order; junction bases with no gene match: 9. The CDR3 is made up of 15 amino acids. CDR3 sequence: CASSILDRAGTEAFF. DNA for the CDR3: TGTGCCAGCAGCATCCTGGACAGGGCGGGCACTGAAGCTTTCTTT.

This clone was observed a single time. The chain joins TRBV18 to TRBJ2-3; no clear D gene. Trimming took off 7 bases at V and 2 bases at J, with 19 bases between the two ends. Germline CDR1 KGHSH, CDR2 LQKENI. This CDR3 contains 16 residues. The CDR3 bases are TGTGCCAGCTGCTTACAGACCAACCTATACACAGATACGCAGTATTTT. This sequence encodes CASCLQTNLYTDTQYF.

The rearrangement joins TRBV14 to TRBJ2-7; D gene unclear. This CDR3 contains 15 residues. Trimming took off 3 bases at V and 0 bases at J, with 12 bases between the two ends. CDR1 and CDR2 (germline): SGHDN, FVKESK. CDR3 protein: CASSHGTTSSYEQYF. DNA of the CDR3: TGTGCCAGCAGCCATGGAACGACAAGCTCCTACGAGCAGTACTTC. Using reference TRBV14 and TRBJ2-7 for the parts outside the CDR3, the full variable domain is EAGVTQFPSHSVIEKGQTVTLRCDPISGHDNLYWYRRVMGKEIKFLLHFVKESKQDESGMPNNRFLAERTGGTYSTLKVQPAELEDSGVYFCASSHGTTSSYEQYFGPGTRLTVT.

As regards this clone: At the DNA level, this CDR3 is encoded by other sequences in the same sample as well. J is TRBJ1-2 and V is TRBV6-5, with 10 bases that match TRBD1. V was clipped by 5 bases and J by 8 bases; unmatched bases: 2. This CDR3 is 12 amino acids long. Germline V CDR1 and CDR2: MNHEY, SVGAGI. CDR3 DNA: TGTGCCAGCAGTACGACAGGGGGCGGCTACACCTTC. It codes for CASSTTGGGYTF.

J is TRBJ2-7 and V is TRBV5-6, with D perhaps TRBD1 (5 bases). Between the trimmed V and J ends, which lost 5 bases and 6 bases, there was a span of 18 bases. CDR3 size: 14 residues. Germline lookup yields CDR1 SGHDT and CDR2 YYEEEE. The chain's CDR3 is CASSRLGQGAEQYF. DNA of the CDR3: TGTGCCAGCAGTCGCCTAGGGCAGGGCGCCGAGCAGTACTTC.

Ten or more counts support this clone. Other DNA sequences in the sample encode the same CDR3. This rearrangement joins TRBV11-2 to TRBJ1-1, with D uncertain. Trimming removed 0 bases at V and 2 bases at J, with 1 base between. This CDR3 is built from 12 residues. Germline values: CDR1 SGHAT, CDR2 FQNNGV. Here the CDR3 reads CASSLDNTEAFF. The DNA for the CDR3 is TGTGCCAGCAGCTTAGACAACACTGAAGCTTTCTTT.

The chain carries TRBV15 and TRBJ1-4; D unresolved. Germline lookup yields CDR1 LNHNV and CDR2 YYDKDF (reference sequence). The CDR3 has 18 amino acids. V lost 1 base and J lost 6, with 21 bases in between. CDR3 bases: TGTGCCACCAGCAGAGGATCCAGATCGGGAGGAATGGATGAAAAACTGTTTTTT. Amino acid sequence: CATSRGSRSGGMDEKLFF.

This clone appeared a few times. This chain connects TRBV19 to TRBJ1-5; D is perhaps TRBD1 (5 bases). V gave up 7 bases and J gave up 7 bases, with 20 bases separating them. CDR3 length: 15 amino acids. Germline CDR1 is LNHDA and CDR2 is SQIVND (reference sequence). The CDR3 here is CASTLGGQGGQPQHF. CDR3 DNA: TGTGCCAGTACGCTTGGAGGGCAGGGAGGACAGCCCCAGCATTTT. Looking up the rest from reference TRBV19 and TRBJ1-5 gives the full variable domain: DGGITQSPKYLFRKEGQNVTLSCEQNLNHDAMYWYRQDPGQGLRLIYYSQIVNDFQKGDIAEGYSVSREKKESFPLTVTSAQKNPTAFYLCASTLGGQGGQPQHFGDGTRLSIL.

J is TRBJ2-2 and V is TRBV27, with 11 bases lining up with TRBD1. The junction had 3 bases not matched to a gene; V was cut back by 5 bases and J by 7 bases. This CDR3 has 14 residues. The germline gives CDR1 MNHEY, CDR2 SMNVEV (reference sequence). The CDR3 DNA reads as TGTGCCAGCAGTCGGACAGGGGGCAGCGGGGAGCTGTTTTTT. Its protein is CASSRTGGSGELFF.